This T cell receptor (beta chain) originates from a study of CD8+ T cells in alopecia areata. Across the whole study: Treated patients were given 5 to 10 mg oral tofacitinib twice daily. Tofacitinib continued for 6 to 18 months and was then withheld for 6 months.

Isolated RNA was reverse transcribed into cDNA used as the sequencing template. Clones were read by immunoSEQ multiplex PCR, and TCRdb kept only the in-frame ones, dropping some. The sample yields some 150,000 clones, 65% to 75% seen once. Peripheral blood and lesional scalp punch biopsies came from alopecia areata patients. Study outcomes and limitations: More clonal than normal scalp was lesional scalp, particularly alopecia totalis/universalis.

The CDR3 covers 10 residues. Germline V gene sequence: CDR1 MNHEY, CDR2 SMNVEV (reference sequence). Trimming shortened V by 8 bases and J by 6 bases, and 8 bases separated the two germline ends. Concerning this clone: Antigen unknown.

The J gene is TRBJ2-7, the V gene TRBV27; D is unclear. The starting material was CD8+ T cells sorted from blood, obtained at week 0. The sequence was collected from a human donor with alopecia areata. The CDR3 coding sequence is TGTGCCAGCGGAAAAGGCGAGCAGTACTTC. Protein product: CASGKGEQYF.